These 30 T cell receptor beta chains came from one sample sequenced in a study of CD8 T cells in ankylosing spondylitis. TCRdb reprocessed the 5' RACE reads via MiXCR and lists one record per CDR3 protein. Of around 210,000 distinct CDR3 sequences listed, 8% to 10% are singletons. The sample was blood, either unsorted or a sorted T cell fraction (not recorded which). The receptors were sampled from a female donor with ankylosing spondylitis or in good health (not recorded which).

There are many counts of this clonotype. This chain links TRBV12-5 with TRBJ2-1; possibly TRBD2 for D (6 bases). CDR3 length: 12 residues. Germline CDR1 LGHNT, CDR2 FRNRAP. The ends were cut back, 6 bases at V and 9 bases at J, with 12 bases in the middle. The CDR3 is CASGPSEAEQFF. DNA for the CDR3: TGTGCTAGTGGCCCTAGCGAAGCTGAGCAGTTCTTC. Variable domain in full (rest from reference TRBV12-5 and TRBJ2-1): DARVTQTPRHKVTEMGQEVTMRCQPILGHNTVFWYRQTMMQGLELLAYFRNRAPLDDSGMPKDRFSAEMPDATLATLKIQPSEPRDSAVYFCASGPSEAEQFFGPGTRLTVL.

This clonotype has just a few counts. The chain links TRBV7-9 to TRBJ2-7, with a weak D call TRBD2 (6 bases). Deletions cut 5 bases from V and 4 bases from J, with 12 bases between. This CDR3 comprises 13 residues. Germline V lookup: CDR1 SEHNR, CDR2 FQNEAQ (reference sequence). This CDR3 is CASSPGRGYEQYF. CDR3 DNA sequence: TGTGCCAGCAGCCCCGGTCGGGGGTACGAGCAGTACTTC.

This clonotype was detected many times. J is TRBJ2-2 and V is TRBV12-3 or TRBV12-4; D may be TRBD1 (5 bases). V was trimmed by 3 bases and J by 6 bases, leaving 8 bases between them. CDR3 size: 13 residues. In DNA form, the CDR3 reads TGTGCCAGCAGTTTTGGCAGGGCCGGGGAGCTGTTTTTT. This sequence encodes CASSFGRAGELFF.

This clonotype was detected only a few times. This sequence joins TRBV2 and TRBJ1-2, with D uncertain. The V end lost 7 bases, the J end lost 4 bases, and 16 bases lay between the germline ends. Germline loops: CDR1 SNHLY, CDR2 FYNNEI. The CDR3 totals 14 residues. CDR3 nucleotide sequence: TGTGCCAGCACTCAGGTCACACAGAGCTATGGCTACACCTTC. It is translated as CASTQVTQSYGYTF.

This clonotype has a count of ten or more. The chain joins TRBV5-5 to TRBJ2-1; perhaps TRBD2 as D (5 bases). Looked up from germline, CDR1 is SGHKS and CDR2 is YYEKEE (reference sequence). Trimming left V 3 bases short and J 4 bases short, with 8 bases between. This CDR3 has 13 amino acids. The CDR3 is CASSSWTYNEQFF. The CDR3 DNA sequence: TGTGCCAGCAGCTCATGGACTTACAATGAGCAGTTCTTC.

This clonotype appeared many times. The rearrangement links TRBV7-9 to TRBJ2-1; 11 positions match TRBD2. V shed 11 bases and J 1 base; nucleotides not matched to a gene: 7. CDR1 is SEHNR and CDR2 is FQNEAQ in the germline V gene (reference sequence). The CDR3 is made up of 15 amino acids. CDR3 coding DNA: TGTGCCGGTGAGACTAGCGGGACTTCCTACAATGAGCAGTTCTTC. Protein: CAGETSGTSYNEQFF.

This clonotype was picked up many times. V and J are TRBV20-1 and TRBJ2-7, with 7 positions matching TRBD2. The V segment lost 5 bases and the J segment 3 bases; nucleotides outside the gene matches: 7. Per germline, CDR1 DFQATT and CDR2 SNEGSKA (reference sequence). The CDR3 spans 13 residues. The CDR3 region has the DNA TGCAGTGCTGGGGGACTACTAAACTACGAGCAGTACTTC. This sequence encodes CSAGGLLNYEQYF.

This clonotype has a count of ten or more. J is TRBJ1-4 and V is TRBV10-3; D gene unclear. The CDR3 extends over 14 amino acids. Germline loops: CDR1 ENHRY, CDR2 SYGVKD. V was trimmed by 4 bases and J by 0 bases, leaving 6 bases between them. In DNA form, the CDR3 reads TGTGCCATCAGTGCCTCTGCAACTAATGAAAAACTGTTTTTT. Amino acids: CAISASATNEKLFF.

Remarks on this clonotype: This clone may be a read error of a much larger clone one base away. Likely a read error: the CDR3 ends without its conserved phenylalanine or tryptophan. The rearrangement joins TRBV5-1 to TRBJ2-7, with D perhaps TRBD2 (6 bases). Looked up from germline, CDR1 is SGHRS and CDR2 is YFSETQ. V lost 3 bases, J lost 2 bases, and 12 bases lay in between. The length of the CDR3 is 14 residues. The CDR3, as DNA: TGCGCCAGCAGCTCGGGGGTACCACCCTACGAGCAGTACTTG. Translating it yields CASSSGVPPYEQYL.

The table lists this clonotype with many counts. The gene calls are TRBV12-3 or TRBV12-4 and TRBJ1-5, with 8 nucleotides matching TRBD1. This CDR3 has 15 amino acids. J gave up 5 bases and V 5 bases, and 8 bases lay outside the gene matches. CDR3 sequence reads: CASSRGQGVYQPQHF. The CDR3 bases are TGTGCCAGCAGTCGCGGACAGGGTGTATATCAGCCCCAGCATTTT.

This clonotype appeared many times. The gene calls are TRBV21-1 and TRBJ2-5; the DNA was not used to check the table's D call, TRBD1. TRBV21-1 is a pseudogene segment. The CDR3 loop spans 15 amino acids. The CDR3 loop reads CASSSVQGSAETQYF. The CDR3 nucleotides read TGTGCCAGCAGTTCGGTCCAGGGCTCCGCGGAGACCCAGTACTTC.

For this clonotype: At one of its ends the junction is not consistent with the germline gene, which may arise from a read error. The chain links TRBV7-2 to TRBJ2-7; the D is unclear. This CDR3 spans 13 amino acids. The germline V gene encodes CDR1 SGHTA and CDR2 FQGNSA. For the CDR3, the DNA is TGTGCCAGCAACATGGGTTCGGGTTCGGTTATTGGATTC. Protein: CASNMGSGSVIGF.

In this sample, this clonotype turned up many times. The chain is built from TRBV7-8 and TRBJ2-1; a possible D gene is TRBD1 (6 bases). V lost 4 bases to trimming and J lost 8 bases, with 18 bases between them. The CDR3 extends over 15 amino acids. Germline values: CDR1 SGHVS, CDR2 FQNEAQ. The CDR3 region has the DNA TGTGCCAGCAGCTCCCGGGACACTTCTAGGGATGAGCAGTTCTTC. It encodes CASSSRDTSRDEQFF.

The gene calls are TRBV4-3 and TRBJ2-7, with 8 bases fitting TRBD2. From germline, CDR1 is LGHNA and CDR2 YSLEER. V shed 0 bases, J shed 1 base, and the junction held 2 bases outside the gene matches. The CDR3 totals 15 residues. The DNA of the CDR3 is TGCGCCAGCAGCCAAGATGCTAGCGGGTCCTACGAGCAGTACTTC. Its protein is CASSQDASGSYEQYF.

This clonotype was detected many times. The rearrangement joins TRBV29-1 to TRBJ2-3, with 8 bases fitting TRBD2. Per germline, CDR1 SQVTM and CDR2 ANQGSEA. V was clipped by 6 bases and J by 8 bases; unmatched bases: 10. This CDR3 comprises 13 residues. The DNA of the CDR3 is TGCAGCGTCAACTATGGCCTAGCGGGTACGCAGTATTTT. This sequence encodes CSVNYGLAGTQYF.

This clonotype was picked up a small number of times. The genes are TRBV18 and TRBJ2-1; 14 bases align to TRBD2. The germline V gene has CDR1 KGHSH and CDR2 LQKENI. V lost 1 base and J lost 6; bases outside the gene matches: 11. This CDR3 is 19 amino acids long. CDR3 amino acids: CASSPQGLAGGKRLNEQFF. CDR3 DNA: TGTGCCAGCTCACCACAAGGACTAGCGGGAGGTAAAAGACTCAATGAGCAGTTCTTC.

The rearrangement joins TRBV24-1 to TRBJ2-3; 9 bases agree with TRBD2. Losses at the gene ends were 6 bases for V and 6 bases for J; bases not matched to a gene: 9. CDR1 and CDR2 from the germline V gene are KGHDR and SFDVKD. The CDR3 consists of 15 residues. DNA for the CDR3: TGTGCCACCAGTCCTTCTAGCGGGAATGGGGATACGCAGTATTTT. This encodes CATSPSSGNGDTQYF.

This clonotype has ten or more counts. The V call is TRBV27, the J call TRBJ1-1; weak D call: TRBD1 (6 bases). Germline V gives CDR1 MNHEY, CDR2 SMNVEV (reference sequence). V was trimmed by 6 bases and J by 4 bases, leaving 15 bases between them. CDR3 length: 14 residues. CDR3 nucleotide sequence: TGTGCCAGCAGCATAAAGGGGGGGGGCACTGAAGCTTTCTTT. Translation: CASSIKGGGTEAFF.

The CDR3: CASGRGNSNQPQHF. The CDR3 bases are TGTGCCAGCGGTAGAGGTAATAGCAATCAGCCCCAGCATTTT. The chain couples TRBV6-2 or TRBV6-3 to TRBJ1-5; D is unclear. CDR3 length equals 14 residues. V lost 8 bases and J lost 0, with 11 bases in between. Per germline, CDR1 MNHEY and CDR2 SVGEGT.

Many counts were recorded for this clonotype. The J gene is TRBJ2-5, the V gene TRBV20-1; 7 bases match TRBD2. Losses at the gene ends were 0 bases for V and 6 bases for J; bases not matched to a gene: 19. Per germline, CDR1 DFQATT and CDR2 SNEGSKA (reference sequence). The CDR3 has 18 residues. The CDR3 here is CSARDPQREGGPRKTQYF. The CDR3 DNA is TGCAGTGCTAGAGATCCCCAGAGAGAGGGAGGGCCTAGGAAGACCCAGTACTTC.

This clonotype appeared many times. The chain combines TRBV29-1 with TRBJ2-1, with TRBD2 matching 16 bases. CDR1 is SQVTM, CDR2 ANQGSEA, per germline. This CDR3 is 14 amino acids long. J gave up 4 bases and V 7 bases, and 1 base lay outside the gene matches. CDR3 nucleotides: TGCAGCGGGGGACTAGCGGGAGGGTACAATGAGCAGTTCTTC. Its protein product is CSGGLAGGYNEQFF.

This clonotype was detected ten times or more. This chain uses TRBV5-1 with TRBJ1-1; D remains unclear. This CDR3 comprises 14 residues. Germline CDR1 and CDR2: SGHRS and YFSETQ. Trimming took 0 bases from V and 1 from J, leaving 7 bases between them. CDR3 amino acids: CASSLGPANTEAFF. The CDR3 bases are TGCGCCAGCAGCTTGGGCCCTGCGAACACTGAAGCTTTCTTT.

This clonotype was recorded a few times. The rearrangement uses TRBV5-6 and TRBJ1-2; D ambiguous. CDR1 is SGHDT and CDR2 is YYEEEE in the germline V gene. V dropped 0 bases and J dropped 7 bases, with 16 bases sitting between them. The CDR3 runs to 15 residues. The CDR3 is CASSLGNAGTGGYTF. CDR3 nucleotides: TGTGCCAGCAGCTTGGGGAATGCGGGAACTGGTGGCTACACCTTC.

This clonotype was found many times. The CDR3 nucleotides read TGCGCCAGCAGCCAAGTTCCGGACAGGGCCCAGTTCTTC. It translates to CASSQVPDRAQFF. The chain couples TRBV4-3 to TRBJ2-1, with 8 positions matching TRBD1. From germline, CDR1 is LGHNA and CDR2 YSLEER. The V segment lost 1 base and the J segment 13 bases; nucleotides outside the gene matches: 6. This CDR3 region has 13 residues.

This chain connects TRBV7-9 to TRBJ2-5; D is uncertain. Trimming cost V 3 bases and J 5 bases, with 13 bases left between them. The germline V gene encodes CDR1 SEHNR and CDR2 FQNEAQ (reference sequence). CDR3 length: 14 amino acids. CDR3 amino acids: CASSFGSRSETQYF. The CDR3 coding sequence is TGTGCCAGCAGCTTCGGAAGTAGGAGCGAGACCCAGTACTTC.

This clonotype was seen once. This sequence may be a read error, since a much larger clone differs from it by one base. This likely comes from a read error, as the CDR3 has no conserved phenylalanine or tryptophan at its end. The chain uses TRBV6-5 and TRBJ1-1; tentative D call: TRBD1 (6 bases). The V gene's germline CDR1 is MNHEY and CDR2 SVGAGI. V lost 2 bases and J 10 bases, leaving 17 bases between the germline ends. The CDR3 runs 14 residues. The CDR3 region has the DNA TGTGCCAGCAGTTACGATCCCCGGACAGTCGGAGCTTTCTCT. Translation gives CASSYDPRTVGAFS.

In this sample, this clonotype turned up many times. The rearrangement uses TRBV5-6 and TRBJ2-7; D is undetermined. Germline CDR1 reads SGHDT; CDR2 reads YYEEEE. The CDR3 is made up of 11 amino acids. V lost 2 bases and J 3 bases, leaving 3 bases between the germline ends. The CDR3 reads CASSFDYEQYF. DNA of the CDR3: TGTGCCAGCAGCTTCGACTACGAGCAGTACTTC.

This clonotype was detected many times. The rearrangement joins TRBV5-4 to TRBJ2-3; TRBD2 might be the D (6 bases). This CDR3 is 16 amino acids long. Trimming stripped 4 bases from V and 2 bases from J, with 17 bases between. Germline assignment: CDR1 SGHNT and CDR2 YYREEE (reference sequence). The CDR3 DNA is TGTGCCAGCAGCCCAGATGGGGGACTTTCCACAGATACGCAGTATTTT. Translating it yields CASSPDGGLSTDTQYF.

This clonotype was picked up many times. The chain combines TRBV7-2 with TRBJ1-2, with 9 bases aligning to TRBD1. The CDR3 is 15 residues long. The germline V gene encodes CDR1 SGHTA and CDR2 FQGNSA. With 5 bases clipped from V and 1 base from J, the junction kept 5 bases outside the gene matches. As DNA, the CDR3 is TGTGCCAGCAGCGTGACAGGGGGAAATAACTATGGCTACACCTTC. It translates to CASSVTGGNNYGYTF. The full variable domain, completed using reference TRBV7-2 and TRBJ1-2, is GAGVSQSPSNKVTEKGKDVELRCDPISGHTALYWYRQSLGQGLEFLIYFQGNSAPDKSGLPSDRFSAERTGGSVSTLTIQRTQQEDSAVYLCASSVTGGNNYGYTFGSGTRLTVV.

This clonotype was seen repeatedly, ten times or more. The J gene is TRBJ1-2, the V gene TRBV19; no firm D call. Germline assignment: CDR1 LNHDA and CDR2 SQIVND (reference sequence). The V end lost 8 bases, the J end lost 6 bases, and 13 bases lay between the germline ends. The CDR3 runs to 12 residues. The CDR3 coding sequence is TGTGCCAGTGGGAGGCAGGCGGATGGCTACACCTTC. It yields the protein CASGRQADGYTF.